The 18 T cell receptor beta chains in this list originate from one sample, sequenced in a study of blood T cell repertoires in COVID-19. The method was immunoSEQ multiplex PCR; TCRdb's version includes in-frame clones alone and lacks a portion of them. This table has approximately 200,000 clones, 85% to 90% appearing once. Sequencing used peripheral blood. These receptors all come from a man aged 25 to 45 with COVID-19, enrolled during active disease.

The V call is TRBV10-3, the J call TRBJ1-1; D is possibly TRBD1 (6 bases). V gave up 6 bases and J gave up 1 base, with 12 bases separating them. This CDR3 spans 14 amino acids. Germline values: CDR1 ENHRY, CDR2 SYGVKD. Written as DNA, the CDR3 is TGTGCCATCAGGACCGGGACACCGAACACTGAAGCTTTCTTT. This translates into CAIRTGTPNTEAFF.

About this clone itself: The sample contains more than one DNA sequence encoding this CDR3. V usage is TRBV18 and J usage is TRBJ2-3, with no clear D. CDR1 is KGHSH and CDR2 is LQKENI in the germline V gene. This CDR3 spans 15 amino acids. Trimming pared 6 bases from V and 0 bases from J, leaving 13 bases between. CDR3 nucleotide sequence: TGTGCCAGCTCCCCTCCCGGGTCCAGCACAGATACGCAGTATTTT. Translation: CASSPPGSSTDTQYF.

This sequence joins TRBV6-2 or TRBV6-3 and TRBJ2-7; 7 positions agree with TRBD1. The V gene's germline CDR1 is MNHEY and CDR2 SVGEGT. The CDR3 runs to 14 residues. After removal of 5 bases from V and 2 bases from J, the junction contained 6 bases not matched to a gene. Here the CDR3 DNA reads TGTGCCAGCAGTGGACGGGACAGAGCCTACGAGCAGTACTTC. Its protein is CASSGRDRAYEQYF.

The rearrangement links TRBV28 to TRBJ1-2; D unclear. The CDR3 length is 14 residues. Trimming stripped 5 bases from V and 0 bases from J, with 10 bases between. Germline values: CDR1 MDHEN, CDR2 SYDVKM. The CDR3 sequence is CASSGPPPNYGYTF. The CDR3 region has the DNA TGTGCCAGCAGTGGGCCCCCACCTAACTATGGCTACACCTTC.

The chain combines TRBV5-6 with TRBJ2-6; D unresolved. Germline V lookup: CDR1 SGHDT, CDR2 YYEEEE. The ends were cut back, 7 bases at V and 1 base at J, with 15 bases in the middle. CDR3 size: 16 residues. CDR3 loop: CASLSWWASGANVLTF. CDR3 DNA sequence: TGTGCCAGCCTCTCTTGGTGGGCTTCTGGGGCCAACGTCCTGACTTTC.

CDR3 nucleotide sequence: TGTGCCAGCAATCCAAGCGGGCCAGCTAATGAAAAACTGTTTTTT. Amino acids: CASNPSGPANEKLFF. V is TRBV2 and J is TRBJ1-4; D gene unclear. Trimming pared 7 bases from V and 3 bases from J, leaving 15 bases between. The CDR3 extends over 15 amino acids. Germline CDR1 and CDR2: SNHLY and FYNNEI.

The chain has TRBV25-1 and TRBJ1-4; D call uncertain. Per the germline V gene, CDR1 is MGHDK and CDR2 is SYGVNS. The CDR3 is 14 amino acids. The germline V and J ends were trimmed by 5 bases and 3 bases, with 10 bases remaining between them. In DNA form, the CDR3 reads TGTGCCAGCAGTTCCGGGGAGGCTAATGAAAAACTGTTTTTT. This codes for CASSSGEANEKLFF.

There are a few counts of this clone. The rearrangement uses TRBV13 and TRBJ1-2; maybe TRBD1 (6 bases). The CDR3 covers 12 residues. Germline loops: CDR1 PRHDT, CDR2 FYEKMQ (reference sequence). V was clipped by 5 bases and J by 7 bases, with 11 bases between them. DNA for the CDR3: TGTGCCAGCAGCCCCCGAGGGGGTGGCTACACCTTC. It specifies CASSPRGGGYTF. The full variable domain, rest sourced from reference TRBV13 and TRBJ1-2, is AAGVIQSPRHLIKEKRETATLKCYPIPRHDTVYWYQQGPGQDPQFLISFYEKMQSDKGSIPDRFSAQQFSDYHSELNMSSLELGDSALYFCASSPRGGGYTFGSGTRLTVV.

CDR3 DNA sequence: TGTGCCAGCAGGCCGACAGGGGCCTCAGCCAAAAACATTCAGTACTTC. Its translation is CASRPTGASAKNIQYF. The chain carries TRBV2 and TRBJ2-4; 8 bases agree with TRBD1. V lost 6 bases, J lost 0 bases, and 7 bases stayed unmatched. The CDR3 runs to 16 residues. CDR1 and CDR2 from the germline V gene are SNHLY and FYNNEI.

CDR3 sequence reads: CASRSQGQGVGGELFF. CDR3 sequence (DNA): TGTGCCAGCAGAAGTCAAGGACAGGGGGTTGGCGGGGAGCTGTTTTTT. This chain links TRBV9 with TRBJ2-2, with 10 bases fitting TRBD1. The CDR3 has 16 amino acids. Germline V gene lookup returns CDR1 SGDLS and CDR2 YYNGEE. The junction had 11 bases not matched to a gene; V was cut back by 5 bases and J by 7 bases. Supplemented by reference TRBV9 and TRBJ2-2, the full variable domain reads DSGVTQTPKHLITATGQRVTLRCSPRSGDLSVYWYQQSLDQGLQFLIQYYNGEERAKGNILERFSAQQFPDLHSELNLSSLELGDSALYFCASRSQGQGVGGELFFGEGSRLTVL.

The J gene is TRBJ1-1, the V gene TRBV9, with D unresolved. The CDR3 has 15 amino acids. Germline CDR1 is SGDLS and CDR2 is YYNGEE. V lost 4 bases to trimming and J lost 4 bases, with 17 bases between them. The chain's CDR3 is CASSSRMTPTTEAFF. CDR3 nucleotide sequence: TGTGCCAGCAGCTCAAGAATGACACCGACCACTGAAGCTTTCTTT.

The J gene is TRBJ2-1, the V gene TRBV28; D not resolved. The CDR3 is 15 amino acids. V lost 3 bases, J lost 2 bases, and 11 bases lay in between. Germline V gene sequence: CDR1 MDHEN, CDR2 SYDVKM. The CDR3 nucleotides are TGTGCCAGCAGTTTGGCTCTAGTGGCCTACAATGAGCAGTTCTTC. Its protein is CASSLALVAYNEQFF.

This chain connects TRBV21-1 to TRBJ1-1; the D call TRBD1 from the table was never checked on the DNA. TRBV21-1 is a pseudogene segment. CDR3 length equals 17 residues. In nucleotides, the CDR3 is TGTGCCAGCAGCCTCAGGGGGGGGGACAGGGCGAACACTGAAGCTTTCTTT. Protein: CASSLRGGDRANTEAFF.

The chain links TRBV30 to TRBJ2-7, with a possible D match to TRBD1 (6 bases). V was shortened by 1 base and J by 4 bases, with 11 bases between the two germline ends. CDR3 length: 13 residues. Germline V gene data show CDR1 as GTSNPN and CDR2 as SVGIG (reference sequence). CDR3 coding DNA: TGTGCCTGGAGTGGGGACAACAGTTACGAGCAGTACTTC. It codes for CAWSGDNSYEQYF.

This clone was seen only once. The CDR3 nucleotides are TGTGCCAGTAGCAGACAGGGGTTCTACGAGCAGTACTTC. It specifies CASSRQGFYEQYF. V and J are TRBV19 and TRBJ2-7, with 8 bases identical to TRBD1. Per the germline V gene, CDR1 is LNHDA and CDR2 is SQIVND (reference sequence). With V trimmed by 6 bases and J by 3 bases, 4 bases remained unmatched. This CDR3 comprises 13 residues.

The chain recombines TRBV27 with TRBJ2-5; D is possibly TRBD2 (6 bases). Germline V gives CDR1 MNHEY, CDR2 SMNVEV (reference sequence). The CDR3 totals 14 residues. Trimming pared 2 bases from V and 1 base from J, leaving 8 bases between. The CDR3 DNA sequence: TGTGCCAGCAGTTTAGGCGGGACCCAAGAGACCCAGTACTTC. Translating gives CASSLGGTQETQYF.

This chain's CDR3 is CASTRPGYGYTF. The CDR3 region has the DNA TGTGCCAGTACTCGGCCGGGTTATGGCTACACCTTC. The V gene is TRBV19, the J gene TRBJ1-2, with no clear D. V dropped 7 bases and J dropped 5 bases, with 11 bases sitting between them. The CDR3 contains 12 residues. The germline V gene has CDR1 LNHDA and CDR2 SQIVND (reference sequence).

V and J are TRBV30 and TRBJ1-2; D not certain. Trimming took 4 bases from V and 4 from J, leaving 10 bases between them. Germline loops: CDR1 GTSNPN, CDR2 SVGIG (reference sequence). The CDR3 contains 12 residues. Here the CDR3 reads CAWTEGAYGYTF. CDR3 in DNA: TGTGCCTGGACCGAGGGCGCCTATGGCTACACCTTC.